These 12 T cell receptor beta chains were all obtained from the same sample, sequenced in a study of vaccination and CD4 T cells after COVID-19. The sample's treatment: approximately 9-day PBMC culture with coronavirus spike peptide pools or control peptides (ViraFEST assay). Scientists ran DNA taken from cultured CD4+ T cells through the Oncomine TCR Beta short-read assay for sequencing. In TCRdb, the PCR reads were re-called with MiXCR into one record per CDR3 protein. The sample has 15,000 to 17,000 distinct CDR3 sequences; around 70% are singletons. The antigens these receptors bind are not known. The sequencing sample was made of CD4+ T cells from blood, cultured in vitro. Source of these receptors: a human donor who had recovered from COVID-19.

This clonotype was observed a handful of times. V is TRBV6-1 and J is TRBJ1-1; D is perhaps TRBD1 (5 bases). V lost 6 bases to trimming and J lost 2 bases, with 16 bases between them. Germline CDR1 reads MNHNS; CDR2 reads SASEGT. CDR3 length equals 15 residues. The CDR3 nucleotides are TGTGCCAGCAGCCGTCCGGGGCAAACCAACACTGAAGCTTTCTTT. Translated: CASSRPGQTNTEAFF.

The V and J genes are TRBV14 and TRBJ2-5, with D possibly being TRBD2 (5 bases). This CDR3 contains 15 residues. V lost 0 bases to trimming and J lost 5 bases, with 13 bases between them. Germline V CDR1 and CDR2: SGHDN, FVKESK. The DNA of the CDR3 is TGTGCCAGCAGCCAAGAGTCTAGAGGGCACGAGACCCAGTACTTC. It yields the protein CASSQESRGHETQYF.

The rearrangement links TRBV5-4 to TRBJ1-6; no reliable D call. The CDR3 extends over 16 amino acids. The V end lost 0 bases, the J end lost 0 bases, and 7 bases lay between the germline ends. Looked up from germline, CDR1 is SGHNT and CDR2 is YYREEE (reference sequence). The DNA of the CDR3 is TGTGCCAGCAGCTTGGGTGGCAGCTCCTATAATTCACCCCTCCACTTT. Translated, it gives CASSLGGSSYNSPLHF.

The V and J genes are TRBV9 and TRBJ1-1; unclear D gene. Germline V gene sequence: CDR1 SGDLS, CDR2 YYNGEE. This CDR3 spans 14 amino acids. Deletions cut 0 bases from V and 1 base from J, with 7 bases between. The CDR3 sequence: CASSVERENTEAFF. The DNA of the CDR3 is TGTGCCAGCAGCGTAGAGAGGGAGAACACTGAAGCTTTCTTT.

V usage is TRBV28 and J usage is TRBJ1-3; 7 bases match TRBD1. CDR1 and CDR2 (germline): MDHEN, SYDVKM. Trimming took 3 bases from V and 0 from J; bases not matched to a gene: 2. CDR3 length: 15 amino acids. The CDR3, as DNA: TGTGCCAGCAGTTTGACAGGGTCCTCTGGAAACACCATATATTTT. This gives the protein CASSLTGSSGNTIYF.

The genes are TRBV10-1 and TRBJ2-3; D not certain. Per the germline V gene, CDR1 is WNHNN and CDR2 is SYGVQD (reference sequence). This CDR3 is built from 14 residues. V gave up 4 bases and J gave up 2 bases, with 10 bases separating them. CDR3 DNA sequence: TGCGCCAGCAGTGGAAACAGACCCACAGATACGCAGTATTTT. Its protein product is CASSGNRPTDTQYF.

The chain has TRBV30 and TRBJ2-5; the D call may be TRBD1 or TRBD2 (5 bases each). The V end was cut by 3 bases, the J end by 9 bases, with 14 bases between. Germline V gene lookup returns CDR1 GTSNPN and CDR2 SVGIG (reference sequence). The CDR3 extends over 12 amino acids. CDR3 DNA sequence: TGTGCCTGGAGCGTCGTGGGGGTTTCCCAGTACTTC. Translation gives CAWSVVGVSQYF.

V gene TRBV21-1 combines with J gene TRBJ1-5. TRBV21-1 represents a pseudogene. The CDR3 runs to 13 residues. Written as DNA, the CDR3 is TGTGCCAGCAGCCTTCGGCTTAATCAGCCCCAGCATTTT. Its protein is CASSLRLNQPQHF.

The chain joins TRBV5-4 to TRBJ1-1; 7 nucleotides line up with TRBD1. CDR1 SGHNT and CDR2 YYREEE come from the germline V gene (reference sequence). This CDR3 has 14 amino acids. The junction had 4 bases not matched to a gene; V was cut back by 4 bases and J by 1 base. CDR3 nucleotide sequence: TGTGCCAGCAGCCCGGGACAGAGGAACACTGAAGCTTTCTTT. Its protein is CASSPGQRNTEAFF.

The chain has TRBV20-1 and TRBJ1-5, with TRBD1 identical over 8 bases. This CDR3 contains 15 residues. Looked up from germline, CDR1 is DFQATT and CDR2 is SNEGSKA (reference sequence). Trimming removed 6 bases from V and 0 bases from J; junction bases left unmatched: 7. CDR3 sequence: CSADRTGHSNQPQHF. In DNA, the CDR3 is TGCAGTGCGGACCGGACAGGGCATAGCAATCAGCCCCAGCATTTT.

The chain combines TRBV19 with TRBJ1-2, with TRBD1 matching over 10 bases. Per the germline V gene, CDR1 is LNHDA and CDR2 is SQIVND (reference sequence). The ends lost 5 bases at V and 5 bases at J; junction bases unmatched: 8. The CDR3 runs to 15 residues. The CDR3 bases are TGTGCCAGTAGTCCTCCCGGGACAGGGGCGTATGGCTACACCTTC. Its protein product is CASSPPGTGAYGYTF.

V usage is TRBV19 and J usage is TRBJ1-2, with 7 nucleotides matching TRBD1. This CDR3 spans 16 amino acids. Germline trimming cut 6 bases from V and 4 bases from J; bases unmatched to any gene: 14. The V gene's germline CDR1 is LNHDA and CDR2 SQIVND (reference sequence). The CDR3 sequence is CASSPRRDSPSYGYTF. DNA of the CDR3: TGTGCCAGTAGCCCTCGCCGGGACAGTCCCTCCTATGGCTACACCTTC.